The 29 T cell receptor beta chains below were found in one sample sequenced in a study of blood T cell repertoires in COVID-19. Clones were sequenced by immunoSEQ multiplex PCR, and TCRdb holds only the in-frame ones, with some missing. The sample carries more than 200,000 clones, 80% recorded once. The specimen sequenced was PBMCs or T cells enriched from blood (not recorded which). The receptors derive from a man aged 25-45 years with acute COVID-19.

The V call is TRBV5-1, the J call TRBJ2-1; 8 positions agree with TRBD2. Germline values: CDR1 SGHRS, CDR2 YFSETQ. The CDR3 contains 17 residues. V dropped 0 bases and J dropped 0; count of bases not matched to a gene: 5. DNA of the CDR3: TGCGCCAGCAGCTTGGGTCGGGGGGGAAGCTCCTACAATGAGCAGTTCTTC. Translated: CASSLGRGGSSYNEQFF.

The gene calls are TRBV3-1 (or the pseudogene TRBV3-2) and TRBJ2-5; no clear D gene. V was clipped by 0 bases and J by 5 bases, with 7 bases between them. Germline lookup yields CDR1 LGHDT and CDR2 YNNKEL (reference sequence). The CDR3 is 13 amino acids. The CDR3 is CASSQEAFETQYF. Here the CDR3 DNA reads TGTGCCAGCAGCCAAGAAGCTTTCGAGACCCAGTACTTC.

The chain combines TRBV12-3 or TRBV12-4 with TRBJ2-5; no clear D gene. The CDR3 contains 13 residues. The V and J ends lost 0 bases and 3 bases respectively, with 5 bases between them. The chain's CDR3 is CASSLAQEETQYF. CDR3 nucleotides: TGTGCCAGCAGTTTAGCGCAGGAAGAGACCCAGTACTTC.

The chain uses TRBV28 and TRBJ2-7, with 10 nucleotides matching TRBD2. The germline V gene has CDR1 MDHEN and CDR2 SYDVKM. Losses at the gene ends were 4 bases for V and 3 bases for J; bases not matched to a gene: 9. The CDR3 is made up of 16 amino acids. The CDR3 DNA is TGTGCCAGCAGTTCCACTAGCGGGGCGGTTGGCTACGAGCAGTACTTC. As protein: CASSSTSGAVGYEQYF.

The chain uses TRBV18 and TRBJ1-5; D not certain. V was clipped by 0 bases and J by 0 bases, with 9 bases between them. CDR3 length equals 16 residues. Per the germline V gene, CDR1 is KGHSH and CDR2 is LQKENI. In DNA, the CDR3 is TGTGCCAGCTCACCACCTGGGCTCAATAGCAATCAGCCCCAGCATTTT. Residues: CASSPPGLNSNQPQHF.

The chain joins TRBV20-1 to TRBJ1-2; possible D gene TRBD1, 5 bases. V dropped 2 bases and J dropped 13 bases, with 14 bases sitting between them. The germline gives CDR1 DFQATT, CDR2 SNEGSKA (reference sequence). This CDR3 spans 11 amino acids. For the CDR3, the DNA is TGCAGTGCTAGAAAGCTCGGCGGGGCCACCTTC. It yields the protein CSARKLGGATF.

This clone has more than one count but fewer than ten. The J gene is TRBJ1-1, the V gene TRBV5-1; D remains ambiguous. Germline CDR1 is SGHRS and CDR2 is YFSETQ. The CDR3 is made up of 13 amino acids. Trimming removed 0 bases at V and 5 bases at J, with 8 bases between. CDR3 sequence reads: CASSLDGGTEAFF. The CDR3, as DNA: TGCGCCAGCAGCTTGGATGGAGGGACTGAAGCTTTCTTT.

The chain couples TRBV6-5 to TRBJ2-2, with 11 positions matching TRBD2. The trim removed 2 bases at V and 4 bases at J, leaving 3 bases unmatched. The CDR3 is 16 amino acids. Germline CDR1 is MNHEY and CDR2 is SVGAGI. CDR3 sequence: CASSYLSGGATGELFF. CDR3 in DNA: TGTGCCAGCAGTTACCTTAGCGGGGGGGCCACCGGGGAGCTGTTTTTT.

The V and J genes are TRBV6-5 and TRBJ1-2, with 12 bases fitting TRBD1. Germline V lookup: CDR1 MNHEY, CDR2 SVGAGI. This CDR3 region has 15 residues. V was clipped by 4 bases and J by 8 bases; unmatched bases: 8. CDR3 nucleotide sequence: TGTGCCAGCAGTTCTCCGGGACAGGGGGCTGGGGGCTACACCTTC. It yields the protein CASSSPGQGAGGYTF.

The chain is built from TRBV7-9 and TRBJ1-2; D is undetermined. CDR3 size: 13 residues. The germline V gene has CDR1 SEHNR and CDR2 FQNEAQ (reference sequence). The V end lost 4 bases, the J end lost 2 bases, and 8 bases lay between the germline ends. CDR3 protein: CASSSGENYGYTF. CDR3 bases: TGTGCCAGCAGCTCCGGGGAGAACTATGGCTACACCTTC.

This clone was detected only once. Here the CDR3 reads CASSLIGAGANVLTF. The CDR3 DNA reads as TGTGCCAGCAGCTTAATCGGGGCTGGGGCCAACGTCCTGACTTTC. V and J are TRBV11-3 and TRBJ2-6; D possibly corresponds to TRBD2 (5 bases). CDR1 and CDR2 from the germline V gene are SGHNT and YENEEA. This CDR3 is 15 amino acids long. V lost 2 bases, J lost 2 bases, and 7 bases lay in between.

In the case of this clone: The sample has other DNA sequences that encode this CDR3 too. The gene calls are TRBV7-9 and TRBJ2-7; TRBD1 agrees at 10 bases. There are 14 residues in the CDR3. With 4 bases clipped from V and 2 bases from J, the junction kept 2 bases outside the gene matches. Germline values: CDR1 SEHNR, CDR2 FQNEAQ (reference sequence). For the CDR3, the DNA is TGTGCCAGCAGCTCGGGACAGGGGACCTACGAGCAGTACTTC. This gives the protein CASSSGQGTYEQYF.

The gene calls are TRBV25-1 and TRBJ2-3; 7 bases map to TRBD1. The CDR3 runs to 16 residues. With V trimmed by 8 bases and J by 0 bases, 11 bases remained unmatched. The germline V gene has CDR1 MGHDK and CDR2 SYGVNS. The CDR3 loop reads CASARDRAISTDTQYF. The DNA for the CDR3 is TGTGCCAGCGCCCGAGACAGGGCCATTAGCACAGATACGCAGTATTTT.

The chain combines TRBV5-1 with TRBJ1-1; possible D gene TRBD1, 6 bases. CDR1 and CDR2 from the germline V gene are SGHRS and YFSETQ. Trimming removed 4 bases from V and 2 bases from J, with 21 bases in between. The CDR3 sequence is 17 residues long. The CDR3 coding sequence is TGCGCCAGCAGCCTGGGCACAGGGCTAAAAATTAACACTGAAGCTTTCTTT. It translates to CASSLGTGLKINTEAFF.

V and J are TRBV15 and TRBJ2-1; the D gene is possibly TRBD1 (5 bases). The CDR3 sequence is 13 residues long. V shed 5 bases and J shed 0 bases, with 5 bases lying between them. Looked up from germline, CDR1 is LNHNV and CDR2 is YYDKDF (reference sequence). Written as DNA, the CDR3 is TGTGCCACCAGCCAGGGCTCCTACAATGAGCAGTTCTTC. Encoded protein: CATSQGSYNEQFF.

This clone was found a few times. The rearrangement joins TRBV4-2 to TRBJ2-7, with 9 bases that match TRBD1. The V gene end was trimmed by 1 base and the J gene end by 5 bases; junction bases not matched to a gene: 6. The CDR3 consists of 15 residues. Germline V gene data show CDR1 as LGHNA and CDR2 as YNFKEQ. The chain's CDR3 is CASSQAGQGSDEQYF. CDR3 sequence (DNA): TGTGCCAGCAGCCAAGCGGGACAGGGTAGCGACGAGCAGTACTTC.

The V and J genes are TRBV5-5 and TRBJ1-6; D possibly corresponds to TRBD1 (5 bases). V was clipped by 6 bases and J by 0 bases, with 16 bases between them. CDR1 SGHKS and CDR2 YYEKEE come from the germline V gene (reference sequence). The CDR3 is 17 residues long. The CDR3 nucleotides read TGTGCCAGCACTCCTACCGGGGGGAGCTCCTATAATTCACCCCTCCACTTT. The encoded protein is CASTPTGGSSYNSPLHF.

The chain joins TRBV30 to TRBJ1-5; D is uncertain. The V gene's germline CDR1 is GTSNPN and CDR2 SVGIG (reference sequence). The CDR3 loop spans 13 amino acids. Trimming pared 3 bases from V and 0 bases from J, leaving 6 bases between. CDR3 in DNA: TGTGCCTGGAGCCGGAGTAGCAATCAGCCCCAGCATTTT. It codes for CAWSRSSNQPQHF.

This clone turned up a few times. V and J are TRBV25-1 and TRBJ2-2; possibly TRBD1 for D (6 bases). V lost 4 bases and J 1 base, leaving 7 bases between the germline ends. Germline V gene sequence: CDR1 MGHDK, CDR2 SYGVNS. The CDR3 spans 14 residues. Here the CDR3 DNA reads TGTGCCAGCAGTGCGGGACAGAACACCGGGGAGCTGTTTTTT. This encodes CASSAGQNTGELFF.

This chain connects TRBV6-6 to TRBJ1-5; D possibly corresponds to TRBD1 (6 bases). In germline, CDR1 is MNHNY, CDR2 SVGAGI (reference sequence). CDR3 length equals 16 residues. Trimming shortened V by 2 bases and J by 0 bases, and 11 bases separated the two germline ends. The CDR3 here is CASSYPGQSSNQPQHF. The CDR3 DNA is TGTGCCAGCAGTTACCCTGGACAGTCTAGCAATCAGCCCCAGCATTTT.

The rearrangement joins TRBV4-1 to TRBJ2-5, with a weak D call TRBD2 (7 bases). V lost 0 bases, J lost 4 bases, and 12 bases lay in between. Germline CDR1 reads MGHRA; CDR2 reads YSYEKL. CDR3 length equals 15 residues. CDR3 bases: TGCGCCAGCAGCCAAGATTGGGGGGGCGGAGAGACCCAGTACTTC. Translated, it gives CASSQDWGGGETQYF.

A word on this clone: Other DNA sequences in this sample translate to the same CDR3. This rearrangement joins TRBV5-1 to TRBJ2-7; 11 nucleotides line up with TRBD2. This CDR3 spans 14 amino acids. V lost 2 bases to trimming and J lost 5 bases; unmatched junction nucleotides: 3. Per the germline V gene, CDR1 is SGHRS and CDR2 is YFSETQ. In nucleotides, the CDR3 is TGCGCCAGCAGCTTTGGGACTAGCGGAGACGAGCAGTACTTC. Its translation is CASSFGTSGDEQYF.

V and J are TRBV4-1 and TRBJ1-6; 7 bases are a match to TRBD1. CDR3 length: 16 amino acids. Losses at the gene ends were 4 bases for V and 14 bases for J; bases not matched to a gene: 17. CDR1 is MGHRA, CDR2 YSYEKL, per germline. CDR3 nucleotides: TGCGCCAGCAGCCCCCGTACAGGGGACCCCTCCCCCACCCTCCACTTT. It specifies CASSPRTGDPSPTLHF.

This clone appeared a single time. The chain combines TRBV9 with TRBJ1-2; D is perhaps TRBD1 (5 bases). The CDR3 spans 14 residues. The V and J ends lost 2 bases and 2 bases respectively, with 10 bases between them. Germline CDR1 and CDR2: SGDLS and YYNGEE. CDR3 residues: CASSVQGLNYGYTF. In DNA, the CDR3 is TGTGCCAGCAGCGTGCAGGGACTGAACTATGGCTACACCTTC.

This chain uses TRBV5-1 with TRBJ2-3, with 10 bases aligning to TRBD1. Germline values: CDR1 SGHRS, CDR2 YFSETQ. Trimming cost V 3 bases and J 2 bases; bases outside gene matches: 6. The CDR3 runs to 16 residues. The CDR3 loop is CASSSGQGTVTDTQYF. DNA of the CDR3: TGCGCCAGCAGCTCGGGACAGGGGACGGTCACAGATACGCAGTATTTT.

This sequence joins TRBV7-9 and TRBJ2-2; 9 positions agree with TRBD2. The CDR3 totals 16 residues. J gave up 2 bases and V 2 bases, and 3 bases lay outside the gene matches. Germline V lookup: CDR1 SEHNR, CDR2 FQNEAQ (reference sequence). The CDR3 nucleotides are TGTGCCAGCAGCTTACTAGCGGGGTTCAACACCGGGGAGCTGTTTTTT. It translates to CASSLLAGFNTGELFF.

The V call is TRBV25-1, the J call TRBJ1-1, with 9 bases identical to TRBD1. The trim removed 3 bases at V and 5 bases at J, leaving 4 bases unmatched. The CDR3 runs 14 residues. CDR1 is MGHDK and CDR2 is SYGVNS in the germline V gene. The chain's CDR3 is CASSEGTGRTEAFF. As DNA, the CDR3 is TGTGCCAGCAGTGAGGGGACAGGGCGGACTGAAGCTTTCTTT. The whole variable domain, remainder taken from reference TRBV25-1 and TRBJ1-1, is EADIYQTPRYLVIGTGKKITLECSQTMGHDKMYWYQQDPGMELHLIHYSYGVNSTEKGDLSSESTVSRIRTEHFPLTLESARPSHTSQYLCASSEGTGRTEAFFGQGTRLTVV.

There are many counts of this clone. The V and J genes are TRBV11-2 and TRBJ2-7; 7 bases agree with TRBD1. The CDR3 has 15 residues. In germline, CDR1 is SGHAT, CDR2 FQNNGV. Trimming cost V 1 base and J 2 bases; bases outside gene matches: 5. CDR3 DNA sequence: TGTGCCAGCAGCTTAGGCTTGGGGACAGCCTACGAGCAGTACTTC. Its protein product is CASSLGLGTAYEQYF.

The chain has TRBV5-1 and TRBJ2-5; TRBD1 matches 8 bases. V lost 0 bases and J lost 5; bases outside the gene matches: 9. Germline assignment: CDR1 SGHRS and CDR2 YFSETQ. There are 16 residues in the CDR3. In DNA form, the CDR3 reads TGCGCCAGCAGCTTGGCCGAGGCAGGGGGCTGGGAGACCCAGTACTTC. Translated: CASSLAEAGGWETQYF.